Shown below are 13 T cell receptor beta chains from a single sample sequenced in a study of blood T cell repertoires in COVID-19. The table came from immunoSEQ multiplex PCR; TCRdb's copy has only in-frame clones and leaves some out. Among tens of thousands of clones listed, 81% were seen once. The specimen was peripheral blood. The receptors stem from an elderly man with active or convalescent COVID-19.

V gene TRBV6-5 combines with J gene TRBJ2-5; 9 bases line up with TRBD2. The germline gives CDR1 MNHEY, CDR2 SVGAGI. The CDR3 sequence is 15 residues long. J was trimmed by 3 bases and V by 0 bases; bases with no gene match: 2. CDR3 residues: CASSYSPSGKETQYF. The CDR3 coding sequence is TGTGCCAGCAGTTACTCGCCTAGCGGGAAAGAGACCCAGTACTTC.

This clone appeared once. The CDR3 loop is CASSSGQFNSPLHF. In DNA, the CDR3 is TGTGCCAGCAGCTCCGGACAGTTTAATTCACCCCTCCACTTT. The J gene is TRBJ1-6, the V gene TRBV5-6; possibly TRBD1 for D (6 bases). Germline loops: CDR1 SGHDT, CDR2 YYEEEE. Between the trimmed V and J ends, which lost 3 bases and 6 bases, there was a span of 10 bases. The length of the CDR3 is 14 residues.

The chain couples TRBV10-3 to TRBJ1-1; TRBD1 might be the D (6 bases). The CDR3 sequence is 13 residues long. Germline values: CDR1 ENHRY, CDR2 SYGVKD. The ends were cut back, 10 bases at V and 1 base at J, with 13 bases in the middle. For the CDR3, the DNA is TGTGCCAACAGAGACAGGCCGAACACTGAAGCTTTCTTT. Translated: CANRDRPNTEAFF.

This clone is a singleton in its sample. This chain links TRBV4-3 with TRBJ2-6; perhaps TRBD2 as D (7 bases). Between the trimmed V and J ends, which lost 0 bases and 2 bases, there was a span of 20 bases. This CDR3 contains 20 residues. Germline V gives CDR1 LGHNA, CDR2 YSLEER. The CDR3: CASSQDNIGGGWTGANVLTF. The DNA for the CDR3 is TGCGCCAGCAGCCAAGATAATATAGGGGGGGGTTGGACTGGGGCCAACGTCCTGACTTTC.

The V call is TRBV7-6, the J call TRBJ2-2; 8 bases fit TRBD2. Trimming at V came to 5 bases and at J to 6 bases, leaving 8 bases not matched to a gene. The CDR3 runs to 15 residues. CDR1 is SGHVS, CDR2 FNYEAQ, per germline. The CDR3 here is CASSPLAGGAGELFF. The CDR3 DNA reads TGTGCCAGCAGCCCCCTGGCGGGGGGTGCCGGGGAGCTGTTTTTT.

The chain uses TRBV6-5 and TRBJ2-3; 9 nucleotides match TRBD1. The germline V gene encodes CDR1 MNHEY and CDR2 SVGAGI. This CDR3 has 13 residues. The ends lost 5 bases at V and 5 bases at J; junction bases unmatched: 2. In DNA, the CDR3 is TGTGCCAGCAGTCCGACAGGGGGAGATACGCAGTATTTT. This sequence encodes CASSPTGGDTQYF.

The chain couples TRBV7-2 to TRBJ1-5; TRBD1 aligns across 9 bases. The CDR3 consists of 18 residues. In germline, CDR1 is SGHTA, CDR2 FQGNSA. V was clipped by 5 bases and J by 6 bases; unmatched bases: 17. The CDR3 sequence is CASSGPNTGTGMGQPQHF. CDR3 DNA: TGTGCCAGCAGCGGACCGAATACCGGGACAGGGATGGGTCAGCCCCAGCATTTT.

This clone has more than one count but fewer than ten. The chain carries TRBV18 and TRBJ1-5, with 7 bases fitting TRBD1. The V and J ends lost 6 bases and 5 bases, in that order; junction bases with no gene match: 7. Germline CDR1 and CDR2: KGHSH and LQKENI. The CDR3 is 14 residues long. The CDR3 DNA is TGTGCCAGCTCGTTACAGGGGATCCATCAGCCCCAGCATTTT. It specifies CASSLQGIHQPQHF.

This chain connects TRBV20-1 to TRBJ1-5, with 8 bases that match TRBD1. V trimming: 6 bases; J trimming: 15 bases; junction bases outside the gene matches: 10. This CDR3 region has 11 residues. The germline CDR1 and CDR2 sequences are DFQATT and SNEGSKA (reference sequence). The CDR3 spells CSAETGGILHF. The DNA of the CDR3 is TGCAGTGCGGAAACAGGGGGAATTTTGCATTTT.

The CDR3, as DNA: TGTGCCAGCAGCAGGGACAGGGGAGATACTGAAGCTTTCTTT. Protein product: CASSRDRGDTEAFF. The chain couples TRBV6-5 to TRBJ1-1; 10 bases align to TRBD1. V lost 6 bases, J lost 5 bases, and 6 bases stayed unmatched. The CDR3 runs 14 residues. CDR1 is MNHEY, CDR2 SVGAGI, per germline.

The V gene is TRBV4-3, the J gene TRBJ1-2; 9 bases are a match to TRBD1. The length of the CDR3 is 16 residues. The V gene's germline CDR1 is LGHNA and CDR2 YSLEER. Unmatched junction bases numbered 9, after V lost 3 bases and J lost 4 bases. Written as DNA, the CDR3 is TGCGCCAGCAGCCAGCTAGGGGGACAGGGTATCTATGGCTACACCTTC. Amino acids: CASSQLGGQGIYGYTF.

This chain uses TRBV5-1 with TRBJ1-1, with D tentatively TRBD1 (6 bases). V gave up 0 bases and J gave up 6 bases, with 15 bases separating them. The germline gives CDR1 SGHRS, CDR2 YFSETQ. The CDR3 length is 15 residues. CDR3 coding DNA: TGCGCCAGCAGCTTGGCTAGTACAGGGTTCTCTGAAGCTTTCTTT. Translated: CASSLASTGFSEAFF.

This chain links TRBV7-9 with TRBJ2-5, with a tentative D call TRBD1 (6 bases). Germline CDR1 and CDR2: SEHNR and FQNEAQ (reference sequence). The CDR3 contains 14 residues. Trimming took off 8 bases at V and 4 bases at J, with 17 bases between the two ends. In DNA form, the CDR3 reads TGTGCCAGCGGCCCCAGGGGAAAAAGAGAGACCCAGTACTTC. This encodes CASGPRGKRETQYF.